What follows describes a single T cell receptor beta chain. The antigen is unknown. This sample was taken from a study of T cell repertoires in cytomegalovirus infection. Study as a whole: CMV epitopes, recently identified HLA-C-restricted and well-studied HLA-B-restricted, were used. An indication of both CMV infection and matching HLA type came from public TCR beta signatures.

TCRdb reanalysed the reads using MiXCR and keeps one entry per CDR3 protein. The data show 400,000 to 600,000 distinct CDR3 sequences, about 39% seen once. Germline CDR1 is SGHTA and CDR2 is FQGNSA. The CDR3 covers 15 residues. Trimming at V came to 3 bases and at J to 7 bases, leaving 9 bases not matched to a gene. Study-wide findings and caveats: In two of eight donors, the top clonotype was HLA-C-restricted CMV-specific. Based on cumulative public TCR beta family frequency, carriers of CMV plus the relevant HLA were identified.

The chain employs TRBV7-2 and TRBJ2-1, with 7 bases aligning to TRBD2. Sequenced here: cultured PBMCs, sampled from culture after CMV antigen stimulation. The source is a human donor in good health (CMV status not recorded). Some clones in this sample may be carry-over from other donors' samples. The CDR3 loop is CASSFPGGRVNEQFF. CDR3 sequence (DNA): TGTGCCAGCAGCTTTCCCGGCGGGAGAGTGAATGAGCAGTTCTTC.